This T cell receptor (beta chain) was captured in a study of shared clonotypes between healthy human individuals. Several immunoSEQ plates received, in even portions, the genomic DNA of each subset. This table comes from immunoSEQ multiplex PCR, and its TCRdb copy is limited to in-frame clones, with some not included. The sample carries 2.3 million or so clones, 90% to 95% recorded once. This TCR derives from a man aged 18-30 years in good health. Some clones in this sample may be carry-over from other donors' samples. Material: naive CD4+ T cells from PBMCs. This sample's subset: CD45RA+ positively selected.

Written as DNA, the CDR3 is TGCAGCGTTTTAAAAGCGGACTACGAGCAGTACTTC. It specifies CSVLKADYEQYF. The rearrangement joins TRBV29-1 to TRBJ2-7; maybe TRBD2 (5 bases). V was shortened by 5 bases and J by 3 bases, with 11 bases between the two germline ends. CDR3 length: 12 residues. CDR1 and CDR2 (germline): SQVTM, ANQGSEA.